A selection of T cell receptor beta chains follows, all from one sample in a study of T cells in localized non-small cell lung cancer. Only in-frame clones appear in the TCRdb table, and some are missing; sequencing was by immunoSEQ multiplex PCR. The sample records tens of thousands of clones, approximately 80% being singletons. Here the sequenced sample was PBMCs, taken before any cancer treatment. Source of these receptors: a man aged 40 to 69 with stage II lung adenocarcinoma. Both conserved end residues are part of each CDR3. Fields, in order: clone size, J gene, V gene, D gene, CDR3 DNA, CDR3 protein. The D gene is left open where the match is weak. Only part of the rows carry a size: once, few, many, or a class if the clone is expanded.

size: .; J: TRBJ1-2; V: TRBV2; D: .; DNA: TGTGCCAGCAGTGAAGTGGGCGGTGGCTACACCTTC; CDR3: CASSEVGGGYTF
size: medium-sized; J: TRBJ1-4; V: TRBV19; D: .; DNA: TGTGCCAGTAATCAGGAGTCGGTACCAACTAATGAAAAACTGTTTTTT; CDR3: CASNQESVPTNEKLFF
size: .; J: TRBJ2-3; V: TRBV11-3; D: .; DNA: TGTGCCAGCAGCTTAGACAGGGACACAGATACGCAGTATTTT; CDR3: CASSLDRDTDTQYF
size: .; J: TRBJ1-2; V: TRBV2; D: TRBD1; DNA: TGTGCCAGCAGTGAGGGACAGGGGTATGGCTACACCTTC; CDR3: CASSEGQGYGYTF
size: .; J: TRBJ1-1; V: TRBV5-1; D: TRBD1; DNA: TGCGCCAGCAGCTTCGTCGGGACAGAAAACACTGAAGCTTTCTTT; CDR3: CASSFVGTENTEAFF
size: .; J: TRBJ1-4; V: TRBV2; D: .; DNA: TGTGCCAGCAACTACAGGGCTAATGAAAAACTGTTTTTT; CDR3: CASNYRANEKLFF
size: once; J: TRBJ1-1; V: TRBV7-2; D: .; DNA: TGTGCCAGCAGCTTAGATTGGGGCGCAGGGGCTTTCTTT; CDR3: CASSLDWGAGAFF
size: .; J: TRBJ1-1; V: TRBV30; D: .; DNA: TGTGCCTGGAGTGGAGGGATCACTGAAGCTTTCTTT; CDR3: CAWSGGITEAFF
size: .; J: TRBJ2-5; V: TRBV7-9; D: TRBD2; DNA: TGTGCCAGCAGCCCGCCCCTGGCGGGGGGGCAAGAGACCCAGTACTTC; CDR3: CASSPPLAGGQETQYF
size: .; J: TRBJ2-5; V: TRBV23-1; D: .; DNA: TGCGCCAGCAGTCATAATTCCTGGAGAAAAGAGACCCAGTACTTC; CDR3: CASSHNSWRKETQYF
size: .; J: TRBJ1-5; V: TRBV27; D: .; DNA: TGTGCCAGCAGCTCGGGACAATTTAGCAATCAGCCCCAGCATTTT; CDR3: CASSSGQFSNQPQHF
size: .; J: TRBJ2-2; V: TRBV19; D: .; DNA: TGTGCCAGTAGTATAGTGATAGTCGGGGAGCTGTTTTTT; CDR3: CASSIVIVGELFF
size: .; J: TRBJ1-2; V: TRBV6-5; D: TRBD1; DNA: TGTGCCAGCAGTGAAGGACAGGGGGCTTATGGCTACACCTTC; CDR3: CASSEGQGAYGYTF
size: .; J: TRBJ2-1; V: TRBV10-2; D: .; DNA: TGCGCCAGCAGTGAGTCTCGATCACTCGGGACACCCGACAATGAGCAGTTCTTC; CDR3: CASSESRSLGTPDNEQFF
size: medium-sized; J: TRBJ2-3; V: TRBV6-4; D: TRBD2; DNA: TGTGCCAGCAGTGCATTAGCGGGAGCCAGCACAGATACGCAGTATTTT; CDR3: CASSALAGASTDTQYF
size: few; J: TRBJ1-1; V: TRBV2; D: .; DNA: TGTGCCAGCATGAACAGGGCGGTACGGACTGAAGCTTTCTTT; CDR3: CASMNRAVRTEAFF
size: .; J: TRBJ2-1; V: TRBV5-1; D: .; DNA: TGCGCCAGCAGCTTGGGTGGGACGGGGAACAATGAGCAGTTCTTC; CDR3: CASSLGGTGNNEQFF
size: .; J: TRBJ2-5; V: TRBV5-6; D: .; DNA: TGTGCCAGCAGCTTGGTGGCACTAGAAGAGACCCAGTACTTC; CDR3: CASSLVALEETQYF
size: .; J: TRBJ1-1; V: TRBV18; D: .; DNA: TGTAGGACGACCGGTGGGGGGAACACTGAAGCTTTCTTT; CDR3: CRTTGGGNTEAFF
size: .; J: TRBJ2-7; V: TRBV28; D: TRBD2; DNA: TGTGCCAGCAACCCTAATCGGGGGGGGGCCCACACCTACGAGCAGTACTTC; CDR3: CASNPNRGGAHTYEQYF
size: few; J: TRBJ2-1; V: TRBV5-1; D: TRBD2; DNA: TGCGCCAGCAGCTGGGATCCTAGCGGGGGGGTCAATGAGCAGTTCTTC; CDR3: CASSWDPSGGVNEQFF
size: .; J: TRBJ2-3; V: TRBV7-3; D: TRBD1; DNA: TGTGCCAGCAGCCCGGGGGACAGGGCGGTAACGCAGTATTTT; CDR3: CASSPGDRAVTQYF
size: .; J: TRBJ2-3; V: TRBV6-5; D: TRBD2; DNA: TGTGCCAGCAGTTACCGACTAGCGGGAGCTACGCAGTATTTT; CDR3: CASSYRLAGATQYF
size: .; J: TRBJ2-6; V: TRBV7-9; D: TRBD1; DNA: TGTGCCAGCAGCCTTACAGGGGATGGGGCCAACGTCCTGACTTTC; CDR3: CASSLTGDGANVLTF
size: .; J: TRBJ1-1; V: TRBV29-1; D: .; DNA: TGCAGCGGGGGAACAAACACTGAAGCTTTCTTT; CDR3: CSGGTNTEAFF
size: .; J: TRBJ2-5; V: TRBV4-1; D: TRBD2; DNA: TGCGCCAGCAGCCGACTAGCGGGGGAGACCCAGTACTTC; CDR3: CASSRLAGETQYF
size: .; J: TRBJ2-1; V: TRBV28; D: .; DNA: TGTGCCAGCAGGGGTAGTAACTACAATGAGCAGTTCTTC; CDR3: CASRGSNYNEQFF
size: few; J: TRBJ2-7; V: TRBV28; D: TRBD2; DNA: TGTGCCAGCAGTTACCCCGCGGGGGGACTCATCTCCTACGAGCAGTACTTC; CDR3: CASSYPAGGLISYEQYF
size: .; J: TRBJ1-1; V: TRBV29-1; D: TRBD1; DNA: TGCAGCGCTTTACAGGGGCTCACTGAAGCTTTCTTT; CDR3: CSALQGLTEAFF
size: .; J: TRBJ1-2; V: TRBV28; D: .; DNA: TGTGCCAGCAGTTCCTTAATGGGGGCGAGCCTCACCTATGGCTACACCTTC; CDR3: CASSSLMGASLTYGYTF
size: .; J: TRBJ1-4; V: TRBV7-9; D: .; DNA: TGTGCCAGCAACCCGCGTCCTGGAGAAAAACTGTTTTTT; CDR3: CASNPRPGEKLFF
size: .; J: TRBJ2-7; V: TRBV6-1; D: .; DNA: TGTGCCGGGGGATATAAAGGGGCCTACGAGCAGTACTTC; CDR3: CAGGYKGAYEQYF
size: .; J: TRBJ1-4; V: TRBV27; D: .; DNA: TGTGCCAGCTGTTGGGGAGCTACAGCCGTCGATGAAAAACTGTTTTTT; CDR3: CASCWGATAVDEKLFF
size: .; J: TRBJ1-1; V: TRBV21-1; D: .; DNA: TGTGCCAGCAGCAAAGCCTGTAGGGGACACTCGAACACTGAAGCTTTCTTT; CDR3: CASSKACRGHSNTEAFF
size: .; J: TRBJ1-4; V: TRBV7-9; D: .; DNA: TGTGCCAGCAGCTTAGTCAGGGGTGTCCTGTCGGCAACTAATGAAAAACTGTTTTTT; CDR3: CASSLVRGVLSATNEKLFF
size: once; J: TRBJ2-1; V: TRBV27; D: TRBD2; DNA: TGTGCCAGCAGTGGTACCTTAAGCGGGGAAAGATACAATGAGCAGTTCTTC; CDR3: CASSGTLSGERYNEQFF
size: once; J: TRBJ2-7; V: TRBV27; D: .; DNA: TGTGCCAGCAGTTTAATGGGACTTAACTACGAGCAGTACTTC; CDR3: CASSLMGLNYEQYF
size: .; J: TRBJ1-1; V: TRBV6-6; D: .; DNA: TGTGCCAGCAATAACCGCCAGGATGACACTGAAGCTTTCTTT; CDR3: CASNNRQDDTEAFF
size: .; J: TRBJ2-5; V: TRBV7-8; D: TRBD2; DNA: TGTGCCAGCAGCCGTCGGGGGGATTCGGAGACCCAGTACTTC; CDR3: CASSRRGDSETQYF
size: few; J: TRBJ2-2; V: TRBV10-2; D: .; DNA: TGCGCCAGCAGTGAGCCACAATACACCGGGGAGCTGTTTTTT; CDR3: CASSEPQYTGELFF
size: .; J: TRBJ1-5; V: TRBV19; D: .; DNA: TGTGCCAGTAGTATTCGGGACAATCAGCCCCAGCATTTT; CDR3: CASSIRDNQPQHF
size: .; J: TRBJ1-5; V: TRBV6-5; D: .; DNA: TGTGCCAGCAGTCTTAGGGGATGGGATCAGCCCCAGCATTTT; CDR3: CASSLRGWDQPQHF
size: .; J: TRBJ2-3; V: TRBV19; D: .; DNA: TGTGCCAGTAGGCGAAGAGGGGTAGGGGAAGGGGATACGCAGTATTTT; CDR3: CASRRRGVGEGDTQYF
size: .; J: TRBJ1-1; V: TRBV29-1; D: TRBD1; DNA: TGCAGCGCCAGGGGGCAGCCGAACACTGAAGCTTTCTTT; CDR3: CSARGQPNTEAFF
size: .; J: TRBJ1-1; V: TRBV18; D: .; DNA: TGTGCCAGCTCACCACCGGGGGTGGTGGGAAGAAACACTGAAGCTTTCTTT; CDR3: CASSPPGVVGRNTEAFF